A single sample gave rise to the 23 T cell receptor beta chains below, sequenced in a study of shared clonotypes between healthy human individuals. Profiled with immunoSEQ multiplex PCR; TCRdb holds only in-frame clones, not every one. This table has some 2.4 million clones, over 85% appearing once. Sample: naive CD4+ T cells from PBMCs. The subset is: CD45RA+ positively selected. These receptors all stem from a young man in good health. Some clones in this sample may be carry-over from other donors' samples.

This rearrangement joins TRBV11-2 to TRBJ2-3, with unresolved D. The CDR3 length is 13 residues. Trimming pared 5 bases from V and 2 bases from J, leaving 8 bases between. Germline CDR1 and CDR2: SGHAT and FQNNGV. The DNA for the CDR3 is TGTGCCAGCAGCCCGCCCCTCACAGATACGCAGTATTTT. This gives the protein CASSPPLTDTQYF.

Regarding this clone: This sample includes further DNA sequences coding for the same CDR3. This chain uses TRBV7-7 with TRBJ2-5; D is undetermined. Trimming pared 0 bases from V and 2 bases from J, leaving 4 bases between. The CDR3 length is 13 residues. CDR1 is SSHAT and CDR2 is FNYEAQ in the germline V gene (reference sequence). The CDR3 bases are TGTGCCAGCAGCTTAGCTTATCAAGAGACCCAGTACTTC. Its translation: CASSLAYQETQYF. Full variable domain (missing parts from reference TRBV7-7 and TRBJ2-5): GAGVSQSPRYKVTKRGQDVTLRCDPISSHATLYWYQQALGQGPEFLTYFNYEAQPDKSGLPSDRFSAERPEGSISTLTIQRTEQRDSAMYRCASSLAYQETQYFGPGTRLLVL.

This rearrangement joins TRBV12-5 to TRBJ2-3, with D unresolved. V was trimmed by 1 base and J by 2 bases, leaving 4 bases between them. The CDR3 totals 13 residues. Germline-derived CDR1 and CDR2 are LGHNT and FRNRAP. CDR3 sequence (DNA): TGTGCTAGTGGTTTGGCGTCCACAGATACGCAGTATTTT. Protein product: CASGLASTDTQYF.

The chain is built from TRBV5-1 and TRBJ2-1; D ambiguous. V was pared by 0 bases and J by 8 bases, with 18 bases between. Germline assignment: CDR1 SGHRS and CDR2 YFSETQ. This CDR3 is 16 amino acids long. Written as DNA, the CDR3 is TGCGCCAGCAGCTTGGGCACTGACATCGTCGGCGATGAGCAGTTCTTC. It encodes CASSLGTDIVGDEQFF.

The V gene is TRBV7-3, the J gene TRBJ1-1, with D tentatively TRBD1 (5 bases). Per the germline V gene, CDR1 is SGHTA and CDR2 is FQGTGA. V was clipped by 3 bases and J by 3 bases, with 11 bases between them. The CDR3 runs 14 residues. The CDR3 protein is CASSFGQGDTEAFF. The DNA for the CDR3 is TGTGCCAGCAGCTTCGGGCAGGGCGACACTGAAGCTTTCTTT.

With respect to this clone: The identical CDR3 is also encoded by other nucleotide sequences in the sample. The genes are TRBV19 and TRBJ1-5; D is possibly TRBD1 (5 bases). Between the trimmed V and J ends, which lost 5 bases and 4 bases, there was a span of 9 bases. CDR3 length: 13 residues. Germline lookup yields CDR1 LNHDA and CDR2 SQIVND (reference sequence). CDR3 DNA: TGTGCCAGTAGTCCGCAGGGAAATCAGCCCCAGCATTTT. Encoded protein: CASSPQGNQPQHF.

This chain connects TRBV29-1 to TRBJ2-1, with 7 bases matching TRBD1. The CDR3 runs 14 residues. The J segment lost 4 bases and the V segment lost 3 bases, leaving 6 bases of the junction unmatched. The germline CDR1 and CDR2 sequences are SQVTM and ANQGSEA. This CDR3 is CSVDKLGQYNEQFF. The DNA for the CDR3 is TGCAGCGTTGATAAGTTGGGACAGTACAATGAGCAGTTCTTC.

V is TRBV11-3 and J is TRBJ2-7, with TRBD1 identical over 8 bases. V lost 6 bases to trimming and J lost 7 bases; unmatched junction nucleotides: 23. Germline CDR1 and CDR2: SGHNT and YENEEA. The CDR3 has 18 amino acids. The CDR3 sequence: CASRLGLAGGPWRWEQYF. CDR3 DNA sequence: TGTGCCAGCAGGTTGGGATTGGCAGGGGGCCCTTGGAGGTGGGAGCAGTACTTC.

A single count supports this clone. The chain joins TRBV11-3 to TRBJ2-7; possible D gene TRBD1, 5 bases. This CDR3 is built from 13 residues. V dropped 0 bases and J dropped 5 bases, with 8 bases sitting between them. From germline, CDR1 is SGHNT and CDR2 YENEEA. CDR3 residues: CASSLDPTDEQYF. The DNA of the CDR3 is TGTGCCAGCAGCTTAGATCCGACAGACGAGCAGTACTTC.

The chain uses TRBV30 and TRBJ1-3; weak D call: TRBD1 (5 bases). The germline CDR1 and CDR2 sequences are GTSNPN and SVGIG (reference sequence). Between the trimmed V and J ends, which lost 0 bases and 2 bases, there was a span of 17 bases. This CDR3 spans 17 amino acids. The CDR3, as DNA: TGTGCCTGGAGTGTAGGACACAGTTTGGTACCTGGAAACACCATATATTTT. It codes for CAWSVGHSLVPGNTIYF. Based on the CDR3 plus reference TRBV30 and TRBJ1-3, the full variable domain is SQTIHQWPATLVQPVGSPLSLECTVEGTSNPNLYWYRQAAGRGLQLLFYSVGIGQISSEVPQNLSASRPQDRQFILSSKKLLLSDSGFYLCAWSVGHSLVPGNTIYFGEGSWLTVV.

This chain connects TRBV29-1 to TRBJ2-2; D remains ambiguous. V was clipped by 4 bases and J by 6 bases, with 12 bases between them. CDR1 is SQVTM, CDR2 ANQGSEA, per germline. The CDR3 runs 13 residues. CDR3 sequence reads: CSVGGLLAGELFF. CDR3 DNA sequence: TGCAGCGTTGGGGGTCTATTGGCCGGGGAGCTGTTTTTT.

The genes are TRBV6-1 and TRBJ1-2; tentative D call: TRBD1 (6 bases). This CDR3 contains 13 residues. Looked up from germline, CDR1 is MNHNS and CDR2 is SASEGT. V lost 6 bases and J lost 4, with 12 bases in between. This CDR3 reads CASSRGLVYGYTF. Here the CDR3 DNA reads TGTGCCAGCAGCCGGGGGCTCGTCTATGGCTACACCTTC.

A word on this clone: This specimen includes other DNA sequences encoding the same CDR3. This chain joins TRBV18 and TRBJ1-1, with D unresolved. V was pared by 3 bases and J by 5 bases, with 4 bases between. This CDR3 has 11 amino acids. From germline, CDR1 is KGHSH and CDR2 LQKENI. The CDR3 sequence: CASSPGTEAFF. The CDR3 DNA sequence: TGTGCCAGCTCACCGGGAACTGAAGCTTTCTTT.

This clone was seen just once. The chain carries TRBV18 and TRBJ2-5, with a weak D call TRBD1 (6 bases). CDR3 size: 15 residues. Trimming left V 3 bases short and J 3 bases short, with 14 bases between. CDR1 is KGHSH, CDR2 LQKENI, per germline. The CDR3 sequence: CASSPRTTGEETQYF. For the CDR3, the DNA is TGTGCCAGCTCACCCAGAACGACAGGTGAAGAGACCCAGTACTTC.

In regard to this clone: In the same sample, other DNA sequences code for this CDR3. V gene TRBV7-3 combines with J gene TRBJ2-1, with D hard to call. Trimming took 2 bases from V and 0 from J, leaving 5 bases between them. Germline V CDR1 and CDR2: SGHTA, FQGTGA. The CDR3 consists of 14 residues. CDR3 coding DNA: TGTGCCAGCAGCTTAGCGAGCTCCTACAATGAGCAGTTCTTC. Amino acids: CASSLASSYNEQFF.

The chain has TRBV4-3 and TRBJ1-4; a weak D match, TRBD1 (5 bases). Germline assignment: CDR1 LGHNA and CDR2 YSLEER. The CDR3 spans 15 residues. V was trimmed by 0 bases and J by 8 bases, leaving 13 bases between them. Here the CDR3 DNA reads TGCGCCAGCAGCCAAGAAGGAGGGGTCGGGGAAAAACTGTTTTTT. It encodes CASSQEGGVGEKLFF.

This rearrangement joins TRBV6-5 to TRBJ1-2; TRBD1 is a possible D gene (5 bases). The germline V gene encodes CDR1 MNHEY and CDR2 SVGAGI. The ends were cut back, 2 bases at V and 8 bases at J, with 15 bases in the middle. The CDR3 sequence is 14 residues long. In DNA, the CDR3 is TGTGCCAGCAGTTACGGGGGGGATGCGGGCGGCTACACCTTC. Translated, it gives CASSYGGDAGGYTF.

V gene TRBV5-1 combines with J gene TRBJ2-2, with 9 bases lining up with TRBD2. V gave up 2 bases and J gave up 5 bases; unmatched junction bases: 13. CDR3 length: 18 amino acids. From germline, CDR1 is SGHRS and CDR2 YFSETQ. The CDR3 reads CASSFSLKAGGITGELFF. In DNA form, the CDR3 reads TGCGCCAGCAGCTTCAGCCTTAAAGCGGGAGGAATAACCGGGGAGCTGTTTTTT.

About this clone itself: Other nucleotide sequences from this sample produce the same CDR3. The chain recombines TRBV5-1 with TRBJ2-6; D not resolved. CDR1 and CDR2 from the germline V gene are SGHRS and YFSETQ. The CDR3 is made up of 16 amino acids. Trimming pared 0 bases from V and 1 base from J, leaving 8 bases between. The CDR3 DNA reads as TGCGCCAGCAGCTTGGCCGCTGTTTCTGGGGCCAACGTCCTGACTTTC. This translates into CASSLAAVSGANVLTF.

The CDR3 protein is CASRPGTSLLNEQFF. CDR3 nucleotides: TGTGCCAGTAGACCCGGGACTAGCCTGCTCAATGAGCAGTTCTTC. The V gene is TRBV19, the J gene TRBJ2-1; 9 bases map to TRBD2. Germline values: CDR1 LNHDA, CDR2 SQIVND (reference sequence). Germline trimming cut 6 bases from V and 6 bases from J; bases unmatched to any gene: 9. This CDR3 spans 15 amino acids.

This clone came up once. The chain recombines TRBV11-2 with TRBJ1-4; weak D call: TRBD1 (6 bases). The CDR3 has 14 amino acids. The V gene lost 1 base and the J gene lost 8 bases, with 11 bases spanning the gap. Per the germline V gene, CDR1 is SGHAT and CDR2 is FQNNGV. The CDR3 DNA sequence: TGTGCCAGCAGCTTAGGGGCCGGGGGCGAAAAACTGTTTTTT. This codes for CASSLGAGGEKLFF.

On this clone: Other DNA sequences in this specimen translate into the identical CDR3. This chain connects TRBV18 to TRBJ2-7; no firm D call. The CDR3 is 13 amino acids. Germline V gene data show CDR1 as KGHSH and CDR2 as LQKENI. V was pared by 0 bases and J by 4 bases, with 7 bases between. This CDR3 reads CASSPPGNYEQYF. The CDR3 DNA reads as TGTGCCAGCTCACCACCGGGGAATTACGAGCAGTACTTC.

The CDR3 bases are TGTGCCATCAGCGAGAGGGTCTCGGGGCACGCAGATACGCAGTATTTT. It specifies CAISERVSGHADTQYF. The V and J genes are TRBV10-3 and TRBJ2-3; either TRBD1 or TRBD2 may supply D (5 bases each). V was shortened by 6 bases and J by 4 bases, with 20 bases between the two germline ends. This CDR3 spans 16 amino acids. The germline gives CDR1 ENHRY, CDR2 SYGVKD.